This T cell receptor (beta chain) was captured by sequencing in a study of relationships among human T cell subsets. This CDR3 spans 13 amino acids. Comment on this clonotype: An end of the junction differs from the germline gene, which may be a read error.

From mRNA, alpha and beta CDR3 regions were amplified using semiquantitative ARM-PCR. ARM-PCR used tagged nested gene-specific primers, then communal superprimers for exponential amplification. TCRdb called the multiplex PCR reads again in MiXCR, with one record for every CDR3 protein. Of some 2,400 distinct CDR3 sequences in the sample, about 42% were seen once. The sample comprised activated T cells sorted from blood. Subset meaning: CD45RA-RO-CD69+ activated T cells. The receptor's source is a man in his forties in good health. The chain recombines TRBV12-3 or TRBV12-4 with TRBJ1-5; D remains unclear. The DNA of the CDR3 is TGTGCCAACAGTTCCCATAACAATCAGCCCCAGCATTTT. This translates into CANSSHNNQPQHF.